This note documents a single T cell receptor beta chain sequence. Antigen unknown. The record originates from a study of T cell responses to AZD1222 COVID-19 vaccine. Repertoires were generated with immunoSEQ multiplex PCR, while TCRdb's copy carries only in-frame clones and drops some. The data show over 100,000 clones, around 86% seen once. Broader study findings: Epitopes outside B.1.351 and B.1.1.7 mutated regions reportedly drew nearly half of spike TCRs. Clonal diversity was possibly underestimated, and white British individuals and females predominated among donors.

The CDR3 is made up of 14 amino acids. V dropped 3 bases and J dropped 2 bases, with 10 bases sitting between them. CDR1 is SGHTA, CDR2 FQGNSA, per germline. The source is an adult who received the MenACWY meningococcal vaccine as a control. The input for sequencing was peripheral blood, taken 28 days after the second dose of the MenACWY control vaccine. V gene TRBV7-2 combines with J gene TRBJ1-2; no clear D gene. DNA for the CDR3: TGTGCCAGCAGCTTTAGTACAGCAAACTATGGCTACACCTTC. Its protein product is CASSFSTANYGYTF.